One sample yielded the 5 T cell receptor beta chains listed below, sequenced in a study of a mutant IDH1 vaccine in newly diagnosed glioma. Libraries were prepared by immunoSEQ multiplex PCR; TCRdb keeps only in-frame clonotypes and omits some of them. This sample has tens of thousands of clones; roughly 80% occur once, and the top ten carry approximately 3.4%. Documented time point: week 47, end of study. Each dose delivered 300 ug of mutant IDH1 20-mer peptide subcutaneously with imiquimod. For these receptors, no antigen is known. Sequences were derived from PBMCs, sampled from a glioma patient whose treatment included an IDH1 peptide vaccine. The receptors come from a woman in her forties or fifties with glioma.

The chain recombines TRBV18 with TRBJ1-1; no clear D gene. This CDR3 comprises 14 residues. Trimming removed 2 bases from V and 4 bases from J, with 11 bases in between. Germline lookup yields CDR1 KGHSH and CDR2 LQKENI. In nucleotides, the CDR3 is TGTGCCAGCTCACCAGGCTCAGGCGGCACTGAAGCTTTCTTT. Translation: CASSPGSGGTEAFF.

CDR3 loop: CASSSLKGQGSNEKLFF. The CDR3 bases are TGTGCCAGCAGCTCCCTAAAAGGACAGGGGAGTAATGAAAAACTGTTTTTT. V gene TRBV7-9 combines with J gene TRBJ1-4; 9 nucleotides line up with TRBD1. This CDR3 spans 17 amino acids. CDR1 is SEHNR, CDR2 FQNEAQ, per germline (reference sequence). V lost 4 bases, J lost 4 bases, and 10 bases stayed unmatched.

The genes are TRBV7-8 and TRBJ2-5; 8 bases are shared with TRBD1. The CDR3 length is 15 residues. J lost 5 bases, V lost 4 bases, and 9 bases had no gene match. Germline values: CDR1 SGHVS, CDR2 FQNEAQ. DNA of the CDR3: TGTGCCAGCAGCTCCCTCCAGACAGGGGTGGAGACCCAGTACTTC. It codes for CASSSLQTGVETQYF.

The gene calls are TRBV27 and TRBJ2-7, with D perhaps matching TRBD2 (5 bases). Germline V gene lookup returns CDR1 MNHEY and CDR2 SMNVEV (reference sequence). The CDR3 contains 13 residues. The V end was cut by 8 bases, the J end by 2 bases, with 13 bases between. The CDR3 is CASGGRVTYEQYF. CDR3 DNA sequence: TGTGCCAGCGGAGGCCGGGTTACCTACGAGCAGTACTTC.

The CDR3 region is CASSPVPETQYF. DNA of the CDR3: TGTGCCAGCAGCCCCGTTCCAGAGACCCAGTACTTC. The chain is built from TRBV7-9 and TRBJ2-5; D unresolved. The germline V gene has CDR1 SEHNR and CDR2 FQNEAQ (reference sequence). The CDR3 loop spans 12 amino acids. The V gene lost 5 bases and the J gene lost 4 bases, with 8 bases spanning the gap.